Listed here are 3 T cell receptor beta chains from one sample, sequenced in a study of T cells in Graves' hyperthyroidism and ophthalmopathy. Amplified regions were TCR beta CDR3 sequences from RNA transcripts. The primer set for the first-round RT-PCR of the TCR CDR3 was HTBI. MiXCR, applied by TCRdb to the multiplex PCR reads, yields one record per CDR3 protein. The sample records fewer than 900,000 distinct CDR3 sequences, under 20% being singletons. What was sequenced was blood. The receptors originated from a woman in her forties or fifties with Graves' hyperthyroidism that later progressed to Graves' ophthalmopathy.

This clonotype was found many times. V usage is TRBV30 and J usage is TRBJ1-1; D possibly corresponds to TRBD1 (5 bases). Germline CDR1 and CDR2: GTSNPN and SVGIG (reference sequence). Trimming removed 2 bases from V and 10 bases from J, with 17 bases in between. CDR3 length equals 13 residues. The DNA for the CDR3 is TGTGCCTGGAGTTCGACGGTGGCGGGGGGAGCTTTCTTT. Protein: CAWSSTVAGGAFF.

For this clonotype: A read error may explain this, as a much larger clone is one base away. This chain uses TRBV4-2 with TRBJ1-1, with TRBD1 matching over 10 bases. Germline V gives CDR1 LGHNA, CDR2 YNFKEQ. The trim removed 0 bases at V and 0 bases at J, leaving 13 bases unmatched. This CDR3 has 20 amino acids. CDR3 sequence: CASSQDAGTGAPKMNTEAFF. CDR3 DNA sequence: TGTGCCAGCAGCCAAGACGCCGGGACAGGGGCCCCCAAGATGAACACTGAAGCTTTCTTT.

CDR3 sequence: CASSPSQAGTGANVLTF. Written as DNA, the CDR3 is TGCGCCAGCAGCCCTTCCCAGGCAGGGACTGGGGCCAACGTCCTGACTTTC. This rearrangement joins TRBV4-1 to TRBJ2-6, with D maybe TRBD1 (5 bases). The CDR3 runs 17 residues. Germline V gene lookup returns CDR1 MGHRA and CDR2 YSYEKL. V was cut by 4 bases and J by 2 bases, with 15 bases left in between.